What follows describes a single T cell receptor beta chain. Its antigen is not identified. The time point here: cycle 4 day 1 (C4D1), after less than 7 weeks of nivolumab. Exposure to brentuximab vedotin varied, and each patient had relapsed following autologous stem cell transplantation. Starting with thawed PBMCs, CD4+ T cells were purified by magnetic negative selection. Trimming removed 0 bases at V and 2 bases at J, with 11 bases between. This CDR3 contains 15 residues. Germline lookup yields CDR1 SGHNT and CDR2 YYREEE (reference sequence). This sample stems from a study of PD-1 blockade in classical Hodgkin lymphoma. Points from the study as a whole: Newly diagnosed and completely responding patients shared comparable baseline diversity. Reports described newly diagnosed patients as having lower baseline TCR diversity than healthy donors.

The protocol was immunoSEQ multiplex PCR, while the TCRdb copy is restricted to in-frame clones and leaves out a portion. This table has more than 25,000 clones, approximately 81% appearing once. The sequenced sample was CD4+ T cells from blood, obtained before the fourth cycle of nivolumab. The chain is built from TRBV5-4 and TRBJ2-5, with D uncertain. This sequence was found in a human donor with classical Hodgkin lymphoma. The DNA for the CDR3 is TGTGCCAGCAGCTTGGGTTTATTTAGTCAAGAGACCCAGTACTTC. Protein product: CASSLGLFSQETQYF.